The TCR beta chain described here comes from a study of identical twins. TCRdb reprocessed the 5' RACE reads via MiXCR and lists one record per CDR3 protein. Here the sample spans about 530,000 distinct CDR3 sequences, under 25% being singletons. Comments on this clonotype: As yet, its antigen is unknown.

The study, taken as a whole, reports: Researchers reported excess low generation probability among twin-shared out-of-frame alpha sequences. A lower insertion count was a feature of abundant cord blood beta clonotypes, with no such feature in memory repertoires.

All of the donors were Caucasians in good health. Another study also made use of these data, one on yellow fever vaccine responses in identical twins.

Material for sequencing was CD4+ T cells sorted from blood. The TCR was taken from a woman aged 18-29 years in good health.

The CDR3 loop is CASSQTSGTVGETQYF. DNA of the CDR3: TGTGCCAGCAGCCAAACCTCCGGGACAGTGGGAGAGACCCAGTACTTC. This chain connects TRBV3-1 to TRBJ2-5; 7 positions match TRBD1. This CDR3 region has 16 residues. Trimming removed 2 bases from V and 4 bases from J; junction bases left unmatched: 10. The germline CDR1 and CDR2 sequences are LGHDT and YNNKEL (reference sequence).